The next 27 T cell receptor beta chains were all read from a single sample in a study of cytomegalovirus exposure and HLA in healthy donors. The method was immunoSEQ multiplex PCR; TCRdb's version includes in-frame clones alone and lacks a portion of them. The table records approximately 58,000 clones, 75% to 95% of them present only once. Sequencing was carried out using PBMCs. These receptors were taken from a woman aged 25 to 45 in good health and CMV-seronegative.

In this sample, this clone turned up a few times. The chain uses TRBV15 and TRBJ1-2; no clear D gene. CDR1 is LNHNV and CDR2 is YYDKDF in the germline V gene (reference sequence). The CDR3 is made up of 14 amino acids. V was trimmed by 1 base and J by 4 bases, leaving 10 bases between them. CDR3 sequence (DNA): TGTGCCACCAGCAGAGGCGGAGGGAGCTATGGCTACACCTTC. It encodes CATSRGGGSYGYTF.

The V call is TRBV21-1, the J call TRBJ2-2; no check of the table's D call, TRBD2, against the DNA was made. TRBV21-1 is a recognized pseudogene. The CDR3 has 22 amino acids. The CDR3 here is CASSKELADRELAGGYTGELFF. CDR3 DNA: TGTGCCAGCAGCAAAGAACTGGCTGACAGGGAACTAGCGGGAGGTTACACCGGGGAGCTGTTTTTT.

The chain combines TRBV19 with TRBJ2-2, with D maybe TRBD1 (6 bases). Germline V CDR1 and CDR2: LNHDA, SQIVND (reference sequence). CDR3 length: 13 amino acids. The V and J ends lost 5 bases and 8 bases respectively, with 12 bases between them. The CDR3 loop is CASSAIRGGELFF. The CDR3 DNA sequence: TGTGCCAGTAGTGCGATCAGGGGAGGGGAGCTGTTTTTT.

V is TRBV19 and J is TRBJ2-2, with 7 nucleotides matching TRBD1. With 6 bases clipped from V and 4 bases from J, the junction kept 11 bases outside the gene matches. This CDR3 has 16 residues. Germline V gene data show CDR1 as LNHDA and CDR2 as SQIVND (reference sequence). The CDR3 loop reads CASRFTETGSTGELFF. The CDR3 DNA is TGTGCCAGTAGGTTTACCGAGACAGGGTCCACCGGGGAGCTGTTTTTT.

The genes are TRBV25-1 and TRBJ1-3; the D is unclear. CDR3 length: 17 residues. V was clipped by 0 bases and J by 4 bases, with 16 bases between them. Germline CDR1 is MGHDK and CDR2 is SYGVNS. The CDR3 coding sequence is TGTGCCAGCAGTGAATACCCCGCCCGGGAGCGAGGAAACACCATATATTTT. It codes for CASSEYPARERGNTIYF.

The CDR3 region is CATLAGGPDTQYF. CDR3 bases: TGTGCCACCTTAGCGGGCGGCCCAGATACGCAGTATTTT. The chain recombines TRBV28 with TRBJ2-3, with 7 bases lining up with TRBD2. Germline V gives CDR1 MDHEN, CDR2 SYDVKM. The CDR3 totals 13 residues. The J segment lost 4 bases and the V segment lost 10 bases, leaving 8 bases of the junction unmatched.

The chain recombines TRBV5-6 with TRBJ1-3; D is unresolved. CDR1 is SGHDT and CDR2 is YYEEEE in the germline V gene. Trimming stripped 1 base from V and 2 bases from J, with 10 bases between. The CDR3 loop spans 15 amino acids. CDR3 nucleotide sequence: TGTGCCAGCAGCTTGAAGGGAGGCGCTGGAAACACCATATATTTT. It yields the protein CASSLKGGAGNTIYF.

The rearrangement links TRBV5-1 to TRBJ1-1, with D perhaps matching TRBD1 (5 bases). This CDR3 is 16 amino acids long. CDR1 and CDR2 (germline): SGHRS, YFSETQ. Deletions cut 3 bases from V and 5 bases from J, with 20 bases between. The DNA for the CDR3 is TGCGCCAGCAGCTGGGGGGGGATTACCCTTGAGACTGAAGCTTTCTTT. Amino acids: CASSWGGITLETEAFF.

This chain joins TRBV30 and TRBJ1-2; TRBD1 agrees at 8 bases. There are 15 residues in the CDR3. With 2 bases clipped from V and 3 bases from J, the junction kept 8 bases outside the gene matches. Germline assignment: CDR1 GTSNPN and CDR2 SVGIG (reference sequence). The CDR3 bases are TGTGCCTGGAGTTCTCAGGGGGCGAAAGACTATGGCTACACCTTC. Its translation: CAWSSQGAKDYGYTF.

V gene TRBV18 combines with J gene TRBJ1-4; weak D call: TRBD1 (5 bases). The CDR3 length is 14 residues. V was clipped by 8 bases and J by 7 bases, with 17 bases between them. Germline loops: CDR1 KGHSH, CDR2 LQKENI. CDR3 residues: CASRDGTPGEKLFF. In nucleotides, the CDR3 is TGTGCCAGCCGAGACGGGACTCCTGGTGAAAAACTGTTTTTT.

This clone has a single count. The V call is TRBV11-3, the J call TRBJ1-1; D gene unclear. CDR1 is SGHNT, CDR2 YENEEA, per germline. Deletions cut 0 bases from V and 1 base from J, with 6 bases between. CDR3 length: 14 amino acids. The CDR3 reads CASSLDSQNTEAFF. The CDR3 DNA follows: TGTGCCAGCAGCTTAGATTCCCAGAACACTGAAGCTTTCTTT.

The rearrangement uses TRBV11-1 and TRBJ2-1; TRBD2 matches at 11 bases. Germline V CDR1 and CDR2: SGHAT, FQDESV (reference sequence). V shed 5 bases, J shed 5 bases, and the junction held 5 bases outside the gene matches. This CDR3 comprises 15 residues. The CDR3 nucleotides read TGTGCCAGCAGCCCCACTAGCGGGAGCGACAATGAGCAGTTCTTC. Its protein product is CASSPTSGSDNEQFF.

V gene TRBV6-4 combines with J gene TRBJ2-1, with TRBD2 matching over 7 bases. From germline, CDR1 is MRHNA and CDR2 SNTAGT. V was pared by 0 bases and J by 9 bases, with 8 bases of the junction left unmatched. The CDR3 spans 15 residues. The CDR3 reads CASSDSMGGASEQFF. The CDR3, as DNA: TGTGCCAGCAGTGACTCGATGGGAGGGGCATCTGAGCAGTTCTTC.

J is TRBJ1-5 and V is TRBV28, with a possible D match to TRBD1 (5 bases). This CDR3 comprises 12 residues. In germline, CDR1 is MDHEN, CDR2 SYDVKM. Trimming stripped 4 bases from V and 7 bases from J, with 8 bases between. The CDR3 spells CASSWGDQPQHF. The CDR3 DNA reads TGTGCCAGCAGTTGGGGGGACCAGCCCCAGCATTTT.

The CDR3 DNA sequence: TGTGCCAGCAGCTTAACTAGCGGGATGGCAGATACGCAGTATTTT. As protein: CASSLTSGMADTQYF. This rearrangement joins TRBV7-3 to TRBJ2-3; 8 nucleotides match TRBD2. The CDR3 is 15 residues long. Germline loops: CDR1 SGHTA, CDR2 FQGTGA. With 0 bases clipped from V and 4 bases from J, the junction kept 3 bases outside the gene matches.

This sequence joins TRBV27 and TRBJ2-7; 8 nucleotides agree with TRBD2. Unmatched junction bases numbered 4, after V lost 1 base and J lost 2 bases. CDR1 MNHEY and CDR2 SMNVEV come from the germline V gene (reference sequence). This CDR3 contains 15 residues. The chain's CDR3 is CASSLLGGGTYEQYF. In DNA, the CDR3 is TGTGCCAGCAGTTTATTGGGCGGGGGGACCTACGAGCAGTACTTC.

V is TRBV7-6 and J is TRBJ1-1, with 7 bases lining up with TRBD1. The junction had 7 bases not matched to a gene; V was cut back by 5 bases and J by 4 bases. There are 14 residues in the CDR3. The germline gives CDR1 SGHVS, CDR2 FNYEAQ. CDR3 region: CASSPGTEITEAFF. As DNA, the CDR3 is TGTGCCAGCAGCCCCGGGACAGAAATCACTGAAGCTTTCTTT.

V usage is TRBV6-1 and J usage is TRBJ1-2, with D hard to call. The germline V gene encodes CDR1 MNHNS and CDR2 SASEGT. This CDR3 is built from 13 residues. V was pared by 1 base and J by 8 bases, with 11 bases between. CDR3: CASSEGQGGGYTF. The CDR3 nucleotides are TGTGCCAGCAGTGAAGGTCAAGGAGGCGGCTACACCTTC.

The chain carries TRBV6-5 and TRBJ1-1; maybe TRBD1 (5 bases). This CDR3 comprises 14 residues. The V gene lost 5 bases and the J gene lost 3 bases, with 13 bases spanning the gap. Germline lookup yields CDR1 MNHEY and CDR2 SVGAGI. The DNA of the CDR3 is TGTGCCAGCAGTCCGCCCAGGGACTACACTGAAGCTTTCTTT. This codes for CASSPPRDYTEAFF.

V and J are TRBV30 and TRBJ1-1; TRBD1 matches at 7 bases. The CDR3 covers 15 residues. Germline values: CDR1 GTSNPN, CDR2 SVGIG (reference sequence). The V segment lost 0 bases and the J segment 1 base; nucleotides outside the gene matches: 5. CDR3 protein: CAWSVPSGGNTEAFF. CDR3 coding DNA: TGTGCCTGGAGTGTACCTTCAGGGGGGAACACTGAAGCTTTCTTT. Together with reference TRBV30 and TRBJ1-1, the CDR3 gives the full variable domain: SQTIHQWPATLVQPVGSPLSLECTVEGTSNPNLYWYRQAAGRGLQLLFYSVGIGQISSEVPQNLSASRPQDRQFILSSKKLLLSDSGFYLCAWSVPSGGNTEAFFGQGTRLTVV.

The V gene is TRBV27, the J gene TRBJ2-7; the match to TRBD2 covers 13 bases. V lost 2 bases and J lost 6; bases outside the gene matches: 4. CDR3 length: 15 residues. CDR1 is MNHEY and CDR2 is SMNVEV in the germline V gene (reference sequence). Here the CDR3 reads CASSLGTSGNSEQYF. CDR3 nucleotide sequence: TGTGCCAGCAGTTTAGGGACTAGCGGGAACTCCGAGCAGTACTTC.

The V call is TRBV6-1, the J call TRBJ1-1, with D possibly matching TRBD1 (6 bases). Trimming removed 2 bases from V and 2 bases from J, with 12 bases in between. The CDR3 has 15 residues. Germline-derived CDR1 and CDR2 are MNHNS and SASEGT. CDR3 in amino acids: CASSEQDRLNTEAFF. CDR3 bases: TGTGCCAGCAGTGAACAGGACAGATTAAACACTGAAGCTTTCTTT.

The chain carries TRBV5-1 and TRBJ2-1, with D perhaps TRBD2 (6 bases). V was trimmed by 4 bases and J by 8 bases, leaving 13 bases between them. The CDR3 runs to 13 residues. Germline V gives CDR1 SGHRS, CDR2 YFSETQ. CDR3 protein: CASSPGRGDEQFF. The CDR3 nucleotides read TGCGCCAGCAGCCCTGGTCGCGGGGATGAGCAGTTCTTC.

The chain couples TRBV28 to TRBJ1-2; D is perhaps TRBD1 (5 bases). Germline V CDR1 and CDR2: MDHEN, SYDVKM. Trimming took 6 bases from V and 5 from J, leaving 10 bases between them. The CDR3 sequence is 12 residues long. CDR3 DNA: TGTGCCAGCAGGGGGGGGAGTTATGGCTACACCTTC. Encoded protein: CASRGGSYGYTF.

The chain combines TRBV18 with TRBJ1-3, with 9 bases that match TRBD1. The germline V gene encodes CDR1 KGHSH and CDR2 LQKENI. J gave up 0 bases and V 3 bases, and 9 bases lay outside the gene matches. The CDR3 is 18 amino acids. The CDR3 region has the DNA TGTGCCAGCTCACCCTTTGAAGGACAGGGGTACTCTGGAAACACCATATATTTT. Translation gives CASSPFEGQGYSGNTIYF.

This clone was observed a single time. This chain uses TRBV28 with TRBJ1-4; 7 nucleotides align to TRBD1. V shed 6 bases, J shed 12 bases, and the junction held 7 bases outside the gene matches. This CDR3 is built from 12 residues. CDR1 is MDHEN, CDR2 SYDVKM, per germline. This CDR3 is CASSTQGLELFF. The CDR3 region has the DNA TGTGCCAGCAGCACACAGGGGCTCGAACTGTTTTTT.

The CDR3 bases are TGTGCCAGCAGCGAAGCAGGGGGTACCTCTGGAAACACCATATATTTT. Amino acids: CASSEAGGTSGNTIYF. The chain joins TRBV27 to TRBJ1-3, with TRBD1 matching over 7 bases. V trimming: 6 bases; J trimming: 0 bases; junction bases outside the gene matches: 8. The CDR3 has 16 residues. Looked up from germline, CDR1 is MNHEY and CDR2 is SMNVEV (reference sequence).